This T cell receptor beta chain derives from a study of cytotoxic CD8 clonotypes in ibrutinib-treated CLL. Study results and limitations: Clonality climbed at ibrutinib response, then dropped toward baseline at progression.

A note on this clone: The antigen is unknown.

Trimming stripped 4 bases from V and 8 bases from J, with 15 bases between. Germline V CDR1 and CDR2: LNHDA, SQIVND (reference sequence). The CDR3 covers 15 residues. Clones were sequenced by immunoSEQ multiplex PCR, and TCRdb holds only the in-frame ones, with some missing. Among more than 110,000 clones listed, around 76% were seen once. The source is a human donor with chronic lymphocytic leukemia. V is TRBV19 and J is TRBJ1-6, with a weak D call TRBD1 (5 bases). The sample here was PBMCs, taken after 24 months of ibrutinib treatment. The CDR3 DNA reads as TGTGCCAGTAGTAGCCTTCCGGGACGCCATTCACCCCTCCACTTT. Amino acid sequence: CASSSLPGRHSPLHF.